What follows are 27 T cell receptor beta chains derived from one specimen sequenced in a study of shared clonotypes between healthy human individuals. Only in-frame clones appear in the TCRdb table, and some are missing; sequencing was by immunoSEQ multiplex PCR. The sample has around 1.5 million clones, under 99% seen once. Sequencing input: naive CD4+ T cells sorted from blood. Subset defined: CD45RA+ positively selected. These receptors were collected from a man aged 25-40 years in good health.

V is TRBV5-1 and J is TRBJ1-1, with a tentative D call TRBD1 (5 bases). The CDR3 runs to 14 residues. In germline, CDR1 is SGHRS, CDR2 YFSETQ. V gave up 4 bases and J gave up 4 bases, with 14 bases separating them. The CDR3 region has the DNA TGCGCCAGCAGCCCCCAGCCGGGGCCCACTGAAGCTTTCTTT. This gives the protein CASSPQPGPTEAFF.

V usage is TRBV2 and J usage is TRBJ1-2; no clear D gene. The V end was cut by 7 bases, the J end by 8 bases, with 17 bases between. The CDR3 is made up of 13 amino acids. Germline V gene lookup returns CDR1 SNHLY and CDR2 FYNNEI. The CDR3 coding sequence is TGTGCCAGCATGCTTGGCAGCCCCTCGGGCTACACCTTC. It specifies CASMLGSPSGYTF.

The chain is built from TRBV2 and TRBJ2-3; TRBD2 matches at 7 bases. The CDR3 sequence is 13 residues long. Per germline, CDR1 SNHLY and CDR2 FYNNEI. The V and J ends lost 4 bases and 5 bases, in that order; junction bases with no gene match: 3. CDR3 sequence: CASSVGGLDTQYF. The CDR3 DNA reads as TGTGCCAGCAGTGTGGGAGGGTTAGATACGCAGTATTTT.

This rearrangement joins TRBV7-2 to TRBJ2-7; 7 bases are shared with TRBD2. After removal of 4 bases from V and 5 bases from J, the junction contained 5 bases not matched to a gene. This CDR3 is 13 amino acids long. Germline V gene data show CDR1 as SGHTA and CDR2 as FQGNSA. The CDR3 protein is CASSWSGNHEQYF. The CDR3 DNA reads TGTGCCAGCAGCTGGAGCGGGAACCACGAGCAGTACTTC.

The V and J genes are TRBV28 and TRBJ1-2; D might be TRBD1 (5 bases). The CDR3 is 14 amino acids. The germline CDR1 and CDR2 sequences are MDHEN and SYDVKM. V lost 6 bases and J 6 bases, leaving 17 bases between the germline ends. The CDR3 is CASSKPGRGHGYTF. CDR3 sequence (DNA): TGTGCCAGCAGCAAGCCGGGACGGGGTCATGGCTACACCTTC.

This clone came up once. This sequence joins TRBV5-4 and TRBJ2-1; 12 nucleotides line up with TRBD2. The length of the CDR3 is 16 residues. The V gene's germline CDR1 is SGHNT and CDR2 YYREEE (reference sequence). V shed 4 bases, J shed 8 bases, and the junction held 10 bases outside the gene matches. CDR3 loop: CASSAQTSGSGDEQFF. CDR3 coding DNA: TGTGCCAGCAGCGCCCAGACTAGCGGGAGTGGGGATGAGCAGTTCTTC.

The chain couples TRBV15 to TRBJ2-7, with a tentative D call TRBD1 (6 bases). Trimming shortened V by 3 bases and J by 2 bases, and 17 bases separated the two germline ends. This CDR3 has 16 amino acids. Per the germline V gene, CDR1 is LNHNV and CDR2 is YYDKDF (reference sequence). The CDR3 spells CATSRGPRTVTYEQYF. Here the CDR3 DNA reads TGTGCCACCAGCAGGGGGCCGCGGACAGTGACCTACGAGCAGTACTTC. Drawing the rest from reference TRBV15 and TRBJ2-7, the complete variable domain is DAMVIQNPRYQVTQFGKPVTLSCSQTLNHNVMYWYQQKSSQAPKLLFHYYDKDFNNEADTPDNFQSRRPNTSFCFLDIRSPGLGDTAMYLCATSRGPRTVTYEQYFGPGTRLTVT.

A remark on this clone: The identical CDR3 is also encoded by other nucleotide sequences in the sample. This chain joins TRBV10-3 and TRBJ2-7, with 9 bases aligning to TRBD2. The CDR3 spans 15 residues. V dropped 2 bases and J dropped 2; count of bases not matched to a gene: 4. CDR1 ENHRY and CDR2 SYGVKD come from the germline V gene. The CDR3 region has the DNA TGTGCCATCAGTGAGGGCCCTAGCGGGGCCTACGAGCAGTACTTC. Residues: CAISEGPSGAYEQYF.

The chain employs TRBV7-2 and TRBJ2-3, with D unclear. This CDR3 is built from 17 residues. V lost 0 bases and J 3 bases, leaving 16 bases between the germline ends. CDR1 SGHTA and CDR2 FQGNSA come from the germline V gene. The DNA of the CDR3 is TGTGCCAGCAGCTTAGCCATTTGGGTCGGAGCTACAGATACGCAGTATTTT. Residues: CASSLAIWVGATDTQYF.

The chain is built from TRBV6-5 and TRBJ2-7; D is tentatively TRBD1 or TRBD2 (7 bases each). V gave up 6 bases and J gave up 0 bases, with 15 bases separating them. This CDR3 region has 15 residues. Germline lookup yields CDR1 MNHEY and CDR2 SVGAGI. The CDR3 bases are TGTGCCAGCAGAAGGGAGGGGGCCAGCTCCTACGAGCAGTACTTC. Encoded protein: CASRREGASSYEQYF.

V and J are TRBV19 and TRBJ2-1; the match to TRBD2 covers 8 bases. The ends lost 3 bases at V and 9 bases at J; junction bases unmatched: 7. The CDR3 totals 14 residues. The germline CDR1 and CDR2 sequences are LNHDA and SQIVND (reference sequence). The CDR3 DNA sequence: TGTGCCAGTAGTATTACGGGAGGGCCCAGTGAGCAGTTCTTC. Residues: CASSITGGPSEQFF.

This rearrangement joins TRBV28 to TRBJ2-5, with unresolved D. The CDR3 is 15 residues long. Trimming removed 3 bases from V and 0 bases from J, with 11 bases in between. CDR1 and CDR2 (germline): MDHEN, SYDVKM. The CDR3 loop reads CASSFSLRNQETQYF. The CDR3 region has the DNA TGTGCCAGCAGTTTTTCCTTGCGGAACCAAGAGACCCAGTACTTC.

The chain carries TRBV28 and TRBJ2-1; 7 bases line up with TRBD2. Per the germline V gene, CDR1 is MDHEN and CDR2 is SYDVKM. The V segment lost 4 bases and the J segment 0 bases; nucleotides outside the gene matches: 9. The CDR3 totals 17 residues. CDR3 protein: CASSSVLARGSYNEQFF. DNA of the CDR3: TGTGCCAGCAGTTCGGTACTAGCGCGTGGCTCCTACAATGAGCAGTTCTTC. Drawing the rest from reference TRBV28 and TRBJ2-1, the complete variable domain is DVKVTQSSRYLVKRTGEKVFLECVQDMDHENMFWYRQDPGLGLRLIYFSYDVKMKEKGDIPEGYSVSREKKERFSLILESASTNQTSMYLCASSSVLARGSYNEQFFGPGTRLTVL.

The chain links TRBV7-2 to TRBJ2-5; the match to TRBD2 covers 9 bases. The V segment lost 5 bases and the J segment 3 bases; nucleotides outside the gene matches: 4. Germline CDR1 SGHTA, CDR2 FQGNSA. The CDR3 consists of 14 residues. CDR3 in DNA: TGTGCCAGCAGCCCGACTAGCGGAGAAGAGACCCAGTACTTC. Its translation is CASSPTSGEETQYF.

The chain recombines TRBV18 with TRBJ1-5, with D possibly TRBD1 on 5 matching bases. The germline V gene has CDR1 KGHSH and CDR2 LQKENI. V lost 4 bases and J lost 0, with 10 bases in between. The CDR3 covers 15 residues. The CDR3 loop reads CASSRGSNSNQPQHF. CDR3 nucleotide sequence: TGTGCCAGCTCACGGGGCAGCAATAGCAATCAGCCCCAGCATTTT.

This chain links TRBV27 with TRBJ2-5, with TRBD2 matching over 14 bases. Trimming cost V 4 bases and J 5 bases; bases outside gene matches: 12. There are 18 residues in the CDR3. The germline CDR1 and CDR2 sequences are MNHEY and SMNVEV (reference sequence). The CDR3 protein is CASSSRRTSGRIRETQYF. The CDR3 coding sequence is TGTGCCAGCAGTTCGCGTAGGACTAGCGGGAGGATTCGGGAGACCCAGTACTTC.

The chain is built from TRBV18 and TRBJ2-1; 11 positions match TRBD2. This CDR3 region has 16 residues. With 3 bases clipped from V and 8 bases from J, the junction kept 9 bases outside the gene matches. Germline CDR1 KGHSH, CDR2 LQKENI. For the CDR3, the DNA is TGTGCCAGCTCACCTCTAGCGGGAGGTCTCCACGATGAGCAGTTCTTC. Translated: CASSPLAGGLHDEQFF. The entire variable domain, with the rest obtained from reference TRBV18 and TRBJ2-1, is as follows: NAGVMQNPRHLVRRRGQEARLRCSPMKGHSHVYWYRQLPEEGLKFMVYLQKENIIDESGMPKERFSAEFPKEGPSILRIQQVVRGDSAAYFCASSPLAGGLHDEQFFGPGTRLTVL.

The chain links TRBV18 to TRBJ2-1; D not certain. The V gene lost 1 base and the J gene lost 7 bases, with 14 bases spanning the gap. CDR3 length equals 15 residues. Germline-derived CDR1 and CDR2 are KGHSH and LQKENI. CDR3: CASSPLGTVGNEQFF. CDR3 sequence (DNA): TGTGCCAGCTCACCACTAGGCACTGTCGGGAATGAGCAGTTCTTC.

V gene TRBV29-1 combines with J gene TRBJ1-2, with D possibly being TRBD1 (6 bases). V lost 4 bases and J lost 5, with 20 bases in between. This CDR3 spans 15 amino acids. Germline CDR1 is SQVTM and CDR2 is ANQGSEA. The DNA for the CDR3 is TGCAGCGTTGTAGATGTGGGCAGGGGAGGATATGGCTACACCTTC. Its protein is CSVVDVGRGGYGYTF.

This chain uses TRBV18 with TRBJ2-2; D uncertain. Trimming took off 4 bases at V and 0 bases at J, with 6 bases between the two ends. This CDR3 contains 14 residues. Per the germline V gene, CDR1 is KGHSH and CDR2 is LQKENI. The CDR3 protein is CASSLGTNTGELFF. Here the CDR3 DNA reads TGTGCCAGCTCACTTGGGACGAACACCGGGGAGCTGTTTTTT. The full variable domain, its missing parts supplied by reference TRBV18 and TRBJ2-2, is NAGVMQNPRHLVRRRGQEARLRCSPMKGHSHVYWYRQLPEEGLKFMVYLQKENIIDESGMPKERFSAEFPKEGPSILRIQQVVRGDSAAYFCASSLGTNTGELFFGEGSRLTVL.

The chain couples TRBV30 to TRBJ1-1, with D perhaps matching TRBD1 (5 bases). V gave up 0 bases and J gave up 1 base, with 9 bases separating them. Per the germline V gene, CDR1 is GTSNPN and CDR2 is SVGIG (reference sequence). The CDR3 consists of 14 residues. The chain's CDR3 is CAWSVGQANTEAFF. The DNA for the CDR3 is TGTGCCTGGAGTGTGGGGCAGGCGAACACTGAAGCTTTCTTT.

V is TRBV5-8 and J is TRBJ2-7, with D perhaps TRBD2 (6 bases). Germline lookup yields CDR1 SGHTS and CDR2 YDEGEE. The CDR3 runs 12 residues. V dropped 6 bases and J dropped 4 bases, with 11 bases sitting between them. CDR3 residues: CASIPRGYEQYF. For the CDR3, the DNA is TGTGCCAGCATCCCACGGGGGTACGAGCAGTACTTC.

This chain connects TRBV27 to TRBJ1-1; no clear D gene. Per germline, CDR1 MNHEY and CDR2 SMNVEV (reference sequence). This CDR3 has 15 residues. The V gene lost 2 bases and the J gene lost 0 bases, with 10 bases spanning the gap. Here the CDR3 reads CASSLGRALNTEAFF. As DNA, the CDR3 is TGTGCCAGCAGTTTAGGGCGGGCCCTGAACACTGAAGCTTTCTTT.

The chain recombines TRBV6-1 with TRBJ1-1, with TRBD1 as a possible D gene (5 bases). V dropped 5 bases and J dropped 7 bases, with 17 bases sitting between them. The CDR3 length is 14 residues. CDR1 and CDR2 from the germline V gene are MNHNS and SASEGT. In DNA, the CDR3 is TGTGCCAGCAGTCTACAGAGAGGGGTCAGTGAAGCTTTCTTT. Translating it yields CASSLQRGVSEAFF.

This sequence joins TRBV18 and TRBJ2-7, with D possibly matching TRBD1 (6 bases). With 0 bases removed from V and 3 bases from J, the gap between germline ends came to 9 bases. In germline, CDR1 is KGHSH, CDR2 LQKENI. The CDR3 loop spans 14 amino acids. CDR3: CASSPPGQRYEQYF. CDR3 in DNA: TGTGCCAGCTCACCACCGGGACAACGCTACGAGCAGTACTTC.

The V gene is TRBV9, the J gene TRBJ1-1; D call uncertain. The V and J ends lost 2 bases and 4 bases respectively, with 12 bases between them. Per the germline V gene, CDR1 is SGDLS and CDR2 is YYNGEE. CDR3 length: 14 residues. The CDR3 DNA reads as TGTGCCAGCAGCGTGGGGAGGGTGGGCACTGAAGCTTTCTTT. It encodes CASSVGRVGTEAFF. The variable domain in full, completed from reference TRBV9 and TRBJ1-1, reads DSGVTQTPKHLITATGQRVTLRCSPRSGDLSVYWYQQSLDQGLQFLIQYYNGEERAKGNILERFSAQQFPDLHSELNLSSLELGDSALYFCASSVGRVGTEAFFGQGTRLTVV.

This clone was recorded only once. V is TRBV7-2 and J is TRBJ2-7; 10 positions match TRBD1. This CDR3 has 19 residues. The V and J ends lost 5 bases and 6 bases, in that order; junction bases with no gene match: 22. Germline CDR1 SGHTA, CDR2 FQGNSA. This CDR3 reads CASSQQFGTGALTPSEQYF. CDR3 DNA sequence: TGTGCCAGCAGCCAACAATTCGGGACAGGGGCGTTGACTCCGTCCGAGCAGTACTTC.